Shown below are 15 T cell receptor beta chains from a single sample sequenced in a study of cytomegalovirus exposure and HLA in healthy donors. Both 60 Vbeta primers and 13 Jbeta primers went into the PCR. This table comes from immunoSEQ multiplex PCR, and its TCRdb copy is limited to in-frame clones, with some not included. Found here are roughly 180,000 clones, over 70% of them singletons; the top ten hold 6% to 7.5%. Specimen: PBMCs. Source of these receptors: a man aged 25 to 40 in good health and CMV-seropositive.

The chain links TRBV10-2 to TRBJ2-5; D possibly corresponds to TRBD1 (6 bases). Per germline, CDR1 WSHSY and CDR2 SAAADI. Between the trimmed V and J ends, which lost 10 bases and 1 base, there was a span of 10 bases. The CDR3 is made up of 12 amino acids. CDR3 sequence reads: CATSDSQETQYF. Here the CDR3 DNA reads TGCGCCACCTCGGACAGCCAAGAGACCCAGTACTTC.

This chain connects TRBV7-8 to TRBJ2-7; a possible D gene is TRBD1 (6 bases). The CDR3 spans 14 residues. V lost 7 bases, J lost 4 bases, and 17 bases lay in between. Per germline, CDR1 SGHVS and CDR2 FQNEAQ. In DNA, the CDR3 is TGTGCCAGCACCAGGGACAAGAACCAGTACGAGCAGTACTTC. Protein sequence: CASTRDKNQYEQYF.

The chain is built from TRBV19 and TRBJ2-2; 8 bases fit TRBD2. The ends lost 1 base at V and 7 bases at J; junction bases unmatched: 32. Germline values: CDR1 LNHDA, CDR2 SQIVND (reference sequence). This CDR3 has 24 amino acids. The DNA for the CDR3 is TGTGCCAGTAGTATAGCAGCGGGAGAAGGGGATGGGAGGGTAAGGGAAGGAGGAGGCGGGGAGCTGTTTTTT. Its protein is CASSIAAGEGDGRVREGGGGELFF.

The rearrangement joins TRBV21-1 to TRBJ2-3; TRBD2, as called in the table, went unchecked against the DNA. TRBV21-1 is a recognized pseudogene. The CDR3 sequence is 17 residues long. The CDR3 DNA reads as TGTGCCAGCAGCAGAGGACTAGCGGGAGGAGTCCCAGATACGCAGTATTTT. Its translation is CASSRGLAGGVPDTQYF.

In DNA, the CDR3 is TGTGCCTGGAGTGTATCAGCGGGGCATACCCTCTACAATGAGCAGTTCTTC. Its translation: CAWSVSAGHTLYNEQFF. The chain combines TRBV30 with TRBJ2-1, with TRBD2 matching over 7 bases. Per the germline V gene, CDR1 is GTSNPN and CDR2 is SVGIG (reference sequence). The CDR3 extends over 17 amino acids. With 0 bases clipped from V and 3 bases from J, the junction kept 11 bases outside the gene matches.

The chain recombines TRBV6-1 with TRBJ2-1; D may be TRBD1 (6 bases). Trimming pared 4 bases from V and 5 bases from J, leaving 12 bases between. CDR3 length: 14 residues. Germline CDR1 and CDR2: MNHNS and SASEGT. CDR3: CASSGQGLNNEQFF. In nucleotides, the CDR3 is TGTGCCAGCAGTGGTCAGGGGCTGAACAATGAGCAGTTCTTC.

The V call is TRBV5-1, the J call TRBJ2-2; TRBD1 aligns across 7 bases. Germline V gene sequence: CDR1 SGHRS, CDR2 YFSETQ. J gave up 3 bases and V 1 base, and 9 bases lay outside the gene matches. This CDR3 has 17 amino acids. In nucleotides, the CDR3 is TGCGCCAGCAGCTTGTCGGGACAGCCCTCGGACACCGGGGAGCTGTTTTTT. It encodes CASSLSGQPSDTGELFF. Looking up the rest from reference TRBV5-1 and TRBJ2-2 gives the full variable domain: KAGVTQTPRYLIKTRGQQVTLSCSPISGHRSVSWYQQTPGQGLQFLFEYFSETQRNKGNFPGRFSGRQFSNSRSEMNVSTLELGDSALYLCASSLSGQPSDTGELFFGEGSRLTVL.

The chain couples TRBV10-3 to TRBJ2-2; D possibly corresponds to TRBD2 (6 bases). V lost 4 bases and J 2 bases, leaving 14 bases between the germline ends. CDR1 is ENHRY, CDR2 SYGVKD, per germline. The CDR3 loop spans 16 amino acids. The CDR3 spells CAISGLGGPNTGELFF. CDR3 DNA: TGTGCCATCAGTGGGTTGGGGGGACCCAACACCGGGGAGCTGTTTTTT.

The rearrangement joins TRBV6-6 to TRBJ1-5; 9 nucleotides line up with TRBD1. V shed 0 bases and J 7 bases; nucleotides not matched to a gene: 7. The germline V gene encodes CDR1 MNHNY and CDR2 SVGAGI (reference sequence). This CDR3 is 16 amino acids long. As DNA, the CDR3 is TGTGCCAGCAGTTACTCCCCCGACAGGGGGGAACAGCCCCAGCATTTT. Amino acids: CASSYSPDRGEQPQHF.

This chain connects TRBV7-9 to TRBJ2-2, with 7 bases matching TRBD2. V was pared by 1 base and J by 0 bases, with 8 bases of the junction left unmatched. The CDR3 covers 18 residues. Germline assignment: CDR1 SEHNR and CDR2 FQNEAQ (reference sequence). The CDR3 loop reads CASSLVTSVIPNTGELFF. CDR3 nucleotides: TGTGCCAGCAGCTTAGTTACTAGCGTGATACCGAACACCGGGGAGCTGTTTTTT. The full variable domain, its missing parts supplied by reference TRBV7-9 and TRBJ2-2, is DTGVSQNPRHKITKRGQNVTFRCDPISEHNRLYWYRQTLGQGPEFLTYFQNEAQLEKSRLLSDRFSAERPKGSFSTLEIQRTEQGDSAMYLCASSLVTSVIPNTGELFFGEGSRLTVL.

This sequence joins TRBV5-1 and TRBJ1-1; D remains unclear. Germline V gene data show CDR1 as SGHRS and CDR2 as YFSETQ. The V and J ends lost 4 bases and 1 base respectively, with 8 bases between them. This CDR3 contains 13 residues. The CDR3 DNA follows: TGCGCCAGCAGCATTACAGCGAACACTGAAGCTTTCTTT. Residues: CASSITANTEAFF.

This clone was seen once. The chain couples TRBV25-1 to TRBJ2-7, with 13 bases matching TRBD2. Germline lookup yields CDR1 MGHDK and CDR2 SYGVNS. V lost 4 bases, J lost 4 bases, and 4 bases stayed unmatched. CDR3 size: 15 residues. The CDR3 reads CASSARTSGSYEQYF. CDR3 DNA sequence: TGTGCCAGCAGTGCCCGGACTAGCGGGAGTTACGAGCAGTACTTC.

This CDR3 is CASSYSTSGRAETQYF. CDR3 nucleotides: TGTGCCAGCAGTTACTCGACTAGCGGACGGGCAGAGACCCAGTACTTC. The chain is built from TRBV6-5 and TRBJ2-5; 9 positions match TRBD2. V lost 0 bases to trimming and J lost 4 bases; unmatched junction nucleotides: 6. In germline, CDR1 is MNHEY, CDR2 SVGAGI. The CDR3 is 16 amino acids.

In its sample, this clone was seen once. V gene TRBV9 combines with J gene TRBJ2-1; 12 bases match TRBD2. The V segment lost 4 bases and the J segment 7 bases; nucleotides outside the gene matches: 9. The CDR3 loop spans 16 amino acids. The germline V gene has CDR1 SGDLS and CDR2 YYNGEE. The CDR3 nucleotides are TGTGCCAGCAGCCCAGGGGCCGGGACTAGCGGGAATGAGCAGTTCTTC. This sequence encodes CASSPGAGTSGNEQFF.

J is TRBJ2-3 and V is TRBV7-2; the match to TRBD2 covers 14 bases. This CDR3 has 16 amino acids. Unmatched junction bases numbered 4, after V lost 3 bases and J lost 5 bases. Germline CDR1 SGHTA, CDR2 FQGNSA. The CDR3 sequence: CASSLTSGGAVDTQYF. The CDR3 region has the DNA TGTGCCAGCAGCTTGACTAGCGGGGGGGCAGTAGATACGCAGTATTTT.